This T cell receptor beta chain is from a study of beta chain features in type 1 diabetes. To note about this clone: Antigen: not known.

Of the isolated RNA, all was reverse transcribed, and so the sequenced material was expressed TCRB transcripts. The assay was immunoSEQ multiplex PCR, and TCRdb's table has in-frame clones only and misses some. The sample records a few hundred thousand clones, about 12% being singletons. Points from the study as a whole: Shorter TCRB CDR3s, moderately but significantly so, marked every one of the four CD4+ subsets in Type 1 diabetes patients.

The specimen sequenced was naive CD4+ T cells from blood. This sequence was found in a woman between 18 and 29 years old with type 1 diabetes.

CDR3 in DNA: TGTGCCTGCAAACCGGGACAGGGGGCTGGAGAGACCCAGTACTTC. Protein product: CACKPGQGAGETQYF. The chain has TRBV30 and TRBJ2-5; 12 nucleotides align to TRBD1. The CDR3 contains 15 residues. The germline V gene has CDR1 GTSNPN and CDR2 SVGIG (reference sequence). J was trimmed by 4 bases and V by 6 bases; bases with no gene match: 9.